This T cell receptor (beta chain) was profiled in a study of OX40 agonist ivuxolimab in advanced cancers. The table came from immunoSEQ multiplex PCR; TCRdb's copy has only in-frame clones and leaves some out. Altogether over 50,000 clones are present, 80% to 95% being singletons, with the ten largest covering roughly 25%. Germline loops: CDR1 SQVTM, CDR2 ANQGSEA. This CDR3 spans 12 amino acids. Trimming stripped 4 bases from V and 6 bases from J, with 13 bases between. This clone was observed once. This receptor was obtained from an adult with an advanced solid tumor such as melanoma, head and neck, liver or kidney cancer. The source was CD4+ or CD8+ T cells sorted from blood, collected in a trial of the OX40 agonist ivuxolimab. The V and J genes are TRBV29-1 and TRBJ2-7, with TRBD1 as a possible D gene (6 bases). The CDR3 loop reads CSVAGARTEQYF. For the CDR3, the DNA is TGCAGCGTTGCAGGGGCTAGAACCGAGCAGTACTTC.